The T cell receptor beta chain described here comes from a study of shared clonotypes between healthy human individuals. Repertoires were generated with immunoSEQ multiplex PCR, while TCRdb's copy carries only in-frame clones and drops some. The sample includes approximately 1,500,000 clones, 95% to 99% of them seen just once. Regarding the study as a whole: As a rule, naive subsets had a larger estimated richness than memory subsets.

With respect to this clone: Its antigen is unidentified.

Sequencing was performed on naive CD4+ T cells sorted from blood. The subset is: CD45RA+ positively selected. The sequence was obtained from a man aged 30 to 39 in good health.

CDR3 protein: CASSLLRTSGKVSYEQYF. The DNA for the CDR3 is TGTGCCAGCAGCTTGTTAAGGACTAGCGGGAAAGTCTCCTACGAGCAGTACTTC. This chain connects TRBV5-8 to TRBJ2-7; 12 bases are a match to TRBD2. Trimming took 1 base from V and 0 from J; bases not matched to a gene: 8. Looked up from germline, CDR1 is SGHTS and CDR2 is YDEGEE. This CDR3 is built from 18 residues.